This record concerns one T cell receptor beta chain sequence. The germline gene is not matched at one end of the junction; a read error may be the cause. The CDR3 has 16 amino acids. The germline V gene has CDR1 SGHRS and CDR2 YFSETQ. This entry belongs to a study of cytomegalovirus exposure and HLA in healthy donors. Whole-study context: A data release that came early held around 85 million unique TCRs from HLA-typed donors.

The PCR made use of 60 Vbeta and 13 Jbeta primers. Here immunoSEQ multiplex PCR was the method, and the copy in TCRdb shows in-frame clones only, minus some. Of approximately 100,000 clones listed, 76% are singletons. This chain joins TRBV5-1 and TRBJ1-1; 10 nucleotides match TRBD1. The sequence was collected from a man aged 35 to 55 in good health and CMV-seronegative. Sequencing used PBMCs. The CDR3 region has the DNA TGCGCCAGCAGCTTGGGAAGGGACAGGGGACACACTGAAGCTTCCTTT. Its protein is CASSLGRDRGHTEASF. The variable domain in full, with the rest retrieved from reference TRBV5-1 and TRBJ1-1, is KAGVTQTPRYLIKTRGQQVTLSCSPISGHRSVSWYQQTPGQGLQFLFEYFSETQRNKGNFPGRFSGRQFSNSRSEMNVSTLELGDSALYLCASSLGRDRGHTEASFGQGTRLTVV.